Listed here are 32 T cell receptor beta chains from one sample, sequenced in a study of molecular identifiers for immune sequencing clone quantification. TCRdb re-derived calls from the PCR reads in MiXCR, one entry per CDR3 protein. Here the sample spans about 640,000 distinct CDR3 sequences, around 20% being singletons. The sample taken for sequencing was naive CD8+ T cells from blood, with Jurkat cell RNA spiked in. Regarding subset: FACS-sorted CD8+CD4-CCR7+CD45RA+ naive T cells. The receptor set was obtained from a human donor in good health. Some libraries in this study had Jurkat cell RNA spiked in.

This clonotype was seen many times. The V call is TRBV6-2 or TRBV6-3, the J call TRBJ1-5, with TRBD1 as a possible D gene (6 bases). Trimming removed 7 bases at V and 6 bases at J, with 10 bases between. This CDR3 has 12 amino acids. Germline V gene lookup returns CDR1 MNHEY and CDR2 SVGEGT. The CDR3, as DNA: TGTGCCAGCAATCGGGGGCGTCAGCCCCAGCATTTT. Amino acids: CASNRGRQPQHF.

This clonotype was picked up many times. The J gene is TRBJ2-3, the V gene TRBV29-1; D gene uncertain. The CDR3 consists of 12 residues. Trimming removed 8 bases from V and 6 bases from J, with 15 bases in between. Per germline, CDR1 SQVTM and CDR2 ANQGSEA. CDR3 sequence reads: CSPRTLGDTQYF. In DNA, the CDR3 is TGCAGCCCTAGGACCCTTGGGGATACGCAGTATTTT.

The chain links TRBV28 to TRBJ1-1; D is ambiguous. V dropped 8 bases and J dropped 7 bases, with 20 bases sitting between them. This CDR3 has 14 amino acids. CDR1 MDHEN and CDR2 SYDVKM come from the germline V gene. DNA for the CDR3: TGTGCCAGCGGTCCAAAAGGGAGCGCGTATGAAGCTTTCTTT. Its protein product is CASGPKGSAYEAFF.

A word on this clonotype: A junction end diverges from the germline sequence, so it may reflect a read error. This chain uses TRBV10-3 with TRBJ2-7, with 7 positions matching TRBD1. CDR1 is ENHRY and CDR2 is SYGVKD in the germline V gene. The CDR3 is made up of 15 amino acids. CDR3 nucleotide sequence: TGTGCCATCAGTCCAGACAGGGCGCCCGCTTACGAGCAGTGCTTC. This translates into CAISPDRAPAYEQCF.

Concerning this clonotype: Possible read error: a much larger clone is one base away. V is TRBV6-5 and J is TRBJ2-5; possible D gene TRBD2, 6 bases. Germline values: CDR1 MNHEY, CDR2 SVGAGI. The CDR3 extends over 15 amino acids. V was pared by 0 bases and J by 2 bases, with 10 bases between. This CDR3 reads CASSYSNAGQETQYF. The DNA of the CDR3 is TGTGCCAGCAGTTACTCGAACGCGGGACAAGAGACCCAGTACTTC.

This clonotype turned up a few times. No conserved phenylalanine or tryptophan is present at the end of the CDR3, so a read error is the likely explanation. No DNA is shown, since the ends of the CDR3 on it are uncertain; the CDR3 is the one TCRdb lists. The V gene is TRBV4-3, the J gene TRBJ2-3; no DNA check was done on the table's D call, TRBD2. CDR1 LGHNA and CDR2 YSLEER come from the germline V gene. A total of 13 residues make up the CDR3, ends included. The CDR3 sequence is CASSQDLASASQV.

This clonotype was detected many times. The V call is TRBV4-3, the J call TRBJ1-1; tentatively, D is TRBD1 (5 bases). V was trimmed by 0 bases and J by 3 bases, leaving 8 bases between them. This CDR3 contains 14 residues. Germline V gene sequence: CDR1 LGHNA, CDR2 YSLEER. For the CDR3, the DNA is TGCGCCAGCAGCCAAGAACGGGGGTACACTGAAGCTTTCTTT. This codes for CASSQERGYTEAFF.

This clonotype has more than one count but fewer than ten. The chain links TRBV2 to TRBJ2-7; D is undetermined. CDR3 length: 14 residues. Looked up from germline, CDR1 is SNHLY and CDR2 is FYNNEI. With 7 bases removed from V and 1 base from J, the gap between germline ends came to 14 bases. CDR3 coding DNA: TGTGCCAGCATGGAAGAAGGTTTGTCCTACGAGCAGTACTTC. This encodes CASMEEGLSYEQYF.

The chain links TRBV21-1 to TRBJ2-5; the DNA was not compared with TRBD1, the D call given in the table. TRBV21-1 is termed a pseudogene. The CDR3 sequence is 13 residues long. CDR3 in amino acids: CASSKYQGGRAYF. The CDR3 DNA reads TGTGCCAGCAGCAAATACCAGGGGGGAAGGGCGTACTTC.

In its sample, this clonotype was seen many times. CDR3 nucleotides: TGTGCCAGCAGCTCGCCGCCCAGAGGCACAGATACGCAGTATTTT. It yields the protein CASSSPPRGTDTQYF. This chain uses TRBV21-1 with TRBJ2-3; TRBD1, as called in the table, went unchecked against the DNA. TRBV21-1 is a known pseudogene. This CDR3 contains 15 residues.

This clonotype showed up many times. The genes are TRBV11-2 and TRBJ1-1; D is undetermined. The V end was cut by 1 base, the J end by 3 bases, with 6 bases between. The CDR3 length is 13 residues. Germline V gene data show CDR1 as SGHAT and CDR2 as FQNNGV. The DNA of the CDR3 is TGTGCCAGCAGCTTAGCCGGGCACACTGAAGCTTTCTTT. This gives the protein CASSLAGHTEAFF.

This clonotype has at least ten counts. The chain employs TRBV9 and TRBJ2-7; D possibly corresponds to TRBD2 (7 bases). This CDR3 contains 16 residues. The germline V and J ends were trimmed by 0 bases and 0 bases, with 13 bases remaining between them. The germline CDR1 and CDR2 sequences are SGDLS and YYNGEE. The CDR3 sequence: CASSVVAGASSYEQYF. For the CDR3, the DNA is TGTGCCAGCAGCGTAGTGGCGGGGGCCAGCTCCTACGAGCAGTACTTC.

This clonotype was seen ten or more times. This chain connects TRBV30 to TRBJ2-7; D ambiguous. Germline loops: CDR1 GTSNPN, CDR2 SVGIG (reference sequence). The CDR3 is 12 amino acids. Trimming took 1 base from V and 1 from J, leaving 5 bases between them. CDR3 coding DNA: TGTGCCTGGAGTGGCACTTCCTACGAGCAGTACTTC. It encodes CAWSGTSYEQYF.

CDR3: CASSLYSGGYNEQFF. In nucleotides, the CDR3 is TGTGCCAGCAGCCTTTATAGCGGAGGATACAATGAGCAGTTCTTC. The V and J genes are TRBV12-3 or TRBV12-4 and TRBJ2-1; perhaps TRBD2 as D (6 bases). V lost 6 bases to trimming and J lost 4 bases, with 16 bases between them. The CDR3 covers 15 residues.

As regards this clonotype: The conserved phenylalanine or tryptophan normally closing the CDR3 is absent here, so this likely arose from a read error. The rearrangement links TRBV2 to TRBJ2-5, with 11 nucleotides matching TRBD1. With 5 bases clipped from V and 5 bases from J, the junction kept 7 bases outside the gene matches. Looked up from germline, CDR1 is SNHLY and CDR2 is FYNNEI. The CDR3 loop spans 15 amino acids. The CDR3 here is CASSLGQGEEETQYI. The CDR3, as DNA: TGTGCCAGCAGTCTGGGACAGGGGGAGGAGGAGACCCAGTACATC.

This clonotype was seen a handful of times. The rearrangement uses TRBV19 and TRBJ1-6, with 7 nucleotides matching TRBD1. The ends lost 2 bases at V and 5 bases at J; junction bases unmatched: 3. The CDR3 contains 15 residues. Germline V gene sequence: CDR1 LNHDA, CDR2 SQIVND (reference sequence). CDR3 DNA: TGTGCCAGTAGTATACGGACAGGAGATAATTCACCCCTCCACTTT. Its translation: CASSIRTGDNSPLHF.

The V and J genes are TRBV9 and TRBJ2-4, with D perhaps matching TRBD2 (5 bases). Germline assignment: CDR1 SGDLS and CDR2 YYNGEE. This CDR3 is built from 16 residues. Trimming stripped 1 base from V and 3 bases from J, with 14 bases between. As DNA, the CDR3 is TGTGCCAGCAGCGTACAAGCCGGGGTAGGCAAAAACATTCAGTACTTC. It encodes CASSVQAGVGKNIQYF.

At least ten counts were recorded for this clonotype. The rearrangement joins TRBV20-1 to TRBJ2-2; D not resolved. Germline CDR1 reads DFQATT; CDR2 reads SNEGSKA (reference sequence). Trimming left V 0 bases short and J 6 bases short, with 5 bases between. The CDR3 covers 12 residues. CDR3 DNA sequence: TGCAGTGCTAGAGATCAACCCGGGGAGCTGTTTTTT. It translates to CSARDQPGELFF.

This clonotype has at least ten counts. The chain is built from TRBV20-1 and TRBJ2-7, with 9 bases fitting TRBD1. This CDR3 comprises 14 residues. The junction had 5 bases not matched to a gene; V was cut back by 4 bases and J by 1 base. CDR1 and CDR2 from the germline V gene are DFQATT and SNEGSKA (reference sequence). This CDR3 is CSATRTGASYEQYF. DNA of the CDR3: TGCAGTGCTACTAGGACAGGGGCGTCCTACGAGCAGTACTTC.

This clonotype has ten or more counts. This chain links TRBV11-2 with TRBJ2-3; 12 nucleotides match TRBD1. CDR1 SGHAT and CDR2 FQNNGV come from the germline V gene. V trimming: 4 bases; J trimming: 5 bases; junction bases outside the gene matches: 7. The CDR3 has 16 amino acids. The CDR3, as DNA: TGTGCCAGCAGCTCACCGGGACAGGGGGCCGGAGATACGCAGTATTTT. Protein sequence: CASSSPGQGAGDTQYF.

This clonotype was recorded at least ten times. CDR3 nucleotides: TGTGCCAGCAGCTTCCAAGGGGGTAATTCACCCCTCCACTTT. It encodes CASSFQGGNSPLHF. The chain has TRBV5-4 and TRBJ1-6; tentative D call: TRBD1 (6 bases). From germline, CDR1 is SGHNT and CDR2 YYREEE (reference sequence). V lost 2 bases, J lost 6 bases, and 9 bases lay in between. This CDR3 is built from 14 residues.

In this sample, this clonotype turned up many times. V is TRBV4-1 and J is TRBJ2-5; D is possibly TRBD1 (5 bases). CDR3 length: 15 amino acids. The germline V gene encodes CDR1 MGHRA and CDR2 YSYEKL. V was pared by 0 bases and J by 1 base, with 9 bases between. This CDR3 reads CASSQENRIQETQYF. CDR3 nucleotide sequence: TGCGCCAGCAGCCAAGAAAACAGGATCCAAGAGACCCAGTACTTC.

There are a few counts of this clonotype. The chain employs TRBV19 and TRBJ2-2; TRBD1 might be the D (5 bases). This CDR3 spans 13 amino acids. Trimming stripped 2 bases from V and 8 bases from J, with 9 bases between. Germline-derived CDR1 and CDR2 are LNHDA and SQIVND (reference sequence). The CDR3 DNA follows: TGTGCCAGTAGTATAATGCAGGGTGGGGAGCTGTTTTTT. It specifies CASSIMQGGELFF.

This clonotype appeared many times. The gene calls are TRBV3-1 and TRBJ2-7; a weak D match, TRBD1 (6 bases). The CDR3 totals 13 residues. V gave up 4 bases and J gave up 4 bases, with 11 bases separating them. Germline V gene data show CDR1 as LGHDT and CDR2 as YNNKEL (reference sequence). The CDR3 protein is CASSPTGWYEQYF. CDR3 DNA: TGTGCCAGCAGCCCAACAGGGTGGTACGAGCAGTACTTC.

There are many counts of this clonotype. The chain employs TRBV14 and TRBJ2-5; D not certain. Trimming pared 0 bases from V and 4 bases from J, leaving 9 bases between. Germline CDR1 reads SGHDN; CDR2 reads FVKESK. This CDR3 is 14 amino acids long. CDR3: CASSQDVGSETQYF. In DNA, the CDR3 is TGTGCCAGCAGCCAAGATGTAGGATCAGAGACCCAGTACTTC.

This clonotype was seen ten or more times. The chain links TRBV7-3 to TRBJ2-1, with D possibly being TRBD2 (6 bases). This CDR3 contains 15 residues. The V and J ends lost 3 bases and 6 bases respectively, with 15 bases between them. Germline V gene data show CDR1 as SGHTA and CDR2 as FQGTGA. CDR3: CASSLRLGNRNEQFF. DNA for the CDR3: TGTGCCAGCAGCTTGCGACTAGGGAACCGCAATGAGCAGTTCTTC.

This clonotype was counted a few times. The chain joins TRBV4-2 to TRBJ2-7, with 12 bases matching TRBD1. The CDR3 has 18 residues. J gave up 2 bases and V 0 bases, and 8 bases lay outside the gene matches. Germline CDR1 is LGHNA and CDR2 is YNFKEQ. CDR3 bases: TGTGCCAGCAGCCAAGATCGAGGGACAGGGGGCATGACCTACGAGCAGTACTTC. This codes for CASSQDRGTGGMTYEQYF.

The chain recombines TRBV30 with TRBJ2-1, with 8 bases that match TRBD2. The CDR3 covers 13 residues. The V gene's germline CDR1 is GTSNPN and CDR2 SVGIG (reference sequence). V was clipped by 2 bases and J by 7 bases; unmatched bases: 4. The CDR3 reads CAWSWAGGNEQFF. The CDR3 nucleotides are TGTGCCTGGAGTTGGGCGGGAGGAAATGAGCAGTTCTTC.

This clonotype was seen just once. Being one base from a much bigger clone, this may be a read error. CDR3 region: CSADGTSGDNEQFF. The CDR3 DNA reads as TGCAGCGCTGACGGGACTAGCGGCGACAATGAGCAGTTCTTC. This sequence joins TRBV29-1 and TRBJ2-1; TRBD2 aligns across 11 bases. V gave up 7 bases and J gave up 5 bases; unmatched junction bases: 7. CDR1 is SQVTM and CDR2 is ANQGSEA in the germline V gene. This CDR3 contains 14 residues.

This clonotype was observed many times. The CDR3 here is CASSLEGIPSEQYF. DNA of the CDR3: TGTGCCAGCAGCTTAGAGGGAATTCCTAGCGAGCAGTACTTC. The chain carries TRBV7-6 and TRBJ2-7; D uncertain. V was cut by 1 base and J by 6 bases, with 13 bases left in between. This CDR3 contains 14 residues. Germline lookup yields CDR1 SGHVS and CDR2 FNYEAQ.

CDR3 in amino acids: CASSLPRDRGEVGYGYTF. The CDR3 region has the DNA TGTGCCAGCAGCCTCCCACGGGACAGGGGGGAGGTGGGCTATGGCTACACCTTC. The chain uses TRBV7-8 and TRBJ1-2, with 11 bases lining up with TRBD1. Per the germline V gene, CDR1 is SGHVS and CDR2 is FQNEAQ. The CDR3 totals 18 residues. J was trimmed by 4 bases and V by 5 bases; bases with no gene match: 15.

This clonotype showed up many times. The genes are TRBV7-9 and TRBJ2-2; 10 bases fit TRBD1. The ends lost 5 bases at V and 4 bases at J; junction bases unmatched: 16. The CDR3 is made up of 19 amino acids. CDR1 is SEHNR and CDR2 is FQNEAQ in the germline V gene (reference sequence). CDR3 amino acids: CASSLRDRGLRVSTGELFF. Here the CDR3 DNA reads TGTGCCAGCAGCCTCCGGGACAGGGGCCTTCGAGTGAGCACCGGGGAGCTGTTTTTT.